These 5 T cell receptor beta chains were sequenced from one sample in a study of neoadjuvant anti-PD-1 for oral cavity cancer. The time point here: after neoadjuvant nivolumab, at surgical resection. Profiling relied on immunoSEQ multiplex PCR, and the TCRdb table lists in-frame clones only, not all of them. The table lists approximately 9,400 clones, less than 75% of them singletons. Sequencing was performed on PBMCs, taken after nivolumab (anti-PD-1) treatment. These receptors originate from a person aged 35-79 years with oral cavity squamous cell carcinoma.

The chain uses TRBV25-1 and TRBJ1-2, with TRBD1 as a possible D gene (5 bases). Deletions cut 4 bases from V and 7 bases from J, with 7 bases between. CDR3 length: 11 residues. CDR1 MGHDK and CDR2 SYGVNS come from the germline V gene. In DNA, the CDR3 is TGTGCCAGCAGTGGGGGGTTTGGCTACACCTTC. This translates into CASSGGFGYTF.

The chain joins TRBV28 to TRBJ2-7, with D uncertain. Germline CDR1 reads MDHEN; CDR2 reads SYDVKM. The CDR3 sequence is 11 residues long. The V gene lost 6 bases and the J gene lost 6 bases, with 9 bases spanning the gap. For the CDR3, the DNA is TGTGCCAGCAGCTCGAGTTTCGAGCAGTACTTC. Translating it yields CASSSSFEQYF.

The chain couples TRBV5-1 to TRBJ2-3, with a weak D call TRBD2 (5 bases). Looked up from germline, CDR1 is SGHRS and CDR2 is YFSETQ. The CDR3 loop spans 14 amino acids. Trimming took 4 bases from V and 0 from J, leaving 9 bases between them. CDR3 coding DNA: TGCGCCAGCAGCGGAGGCGGGAGCACAGATACGCAGTATTTT. It is translated as CASSGGGSTDTQYF.

This clone was seen a few times. The gene calls are TRBV4-2 and TRBJ1-6; D unclear. Germline V lookup: CDR1 LGHNA, CDR2 YNFKEQ. The CDR3 sequence is 16 residues long. The ends were cut back, 0 bases at V and 8 bases at J, with 14 bases in the middle. The CDR3: CASSQDQVQGYSPLHF. The CDR3, as DNA: TGTGCCAGCAGCCAAGATCAAGTCCAAGGATATTCACCCCTCCACTTT.

The chain recombines TRBV7-9 with TRBJ2-5; TRBD2 agrees at 8 bases. Germline values: CDR1 SEHNR, CDR2 FQNEAQ (reference sequence). The ends lost 5 bases at V and 5 bases at J; junction bases unmatched: 10. The CDR3 extends over 15 amino acids. DNA of the CDR3: TGTGCCAGCAGCCCAGGGACTAGATCTGAGGAGACCCAGTACTTC. As protein: CASSPGTRSEETQYF.